Sequencing of this T cell receptor (beta chain) was carried out in a study of CD8 T cells in Susac syndrome. Overall study results and limits: The CD4+ T cell repertoires, which came from Susac syndrome patients, showed no sign of clonal expansion.

Random hexamers were used to reverse transcribe an amount of roughly 0.45 to 1 ug RNA. TCRdb redid the calling of the immunoSEQ multiplex PCR reads with MiXCR, one entry per CDR3 protein. The table records around 200,000 distinct CDR3 sequences, around 95% of them present only once. A single count supports this clonotype. Its antigen is not identified. The origin of this receptor is a human donor with Susac syndrome. Specimen: CD4+ T cells from PBMCs.

In DNA form, the CDR3 reads TGTGCCTGGGGAGCTGGGGCCAACGTCCTGACTTTC. Protein sequence: CAWGAGANVLTF. The V call is TRBV30, the J call TRBJ2-6; D not resolved. Germline V lookup: CDR1 GTSNPN, CDR2 SVGIG (reference sequence). The CDR3 is 12 amino acids. The V end was cut by 5 bases, the J end by 2 bases, with 4 bases between.